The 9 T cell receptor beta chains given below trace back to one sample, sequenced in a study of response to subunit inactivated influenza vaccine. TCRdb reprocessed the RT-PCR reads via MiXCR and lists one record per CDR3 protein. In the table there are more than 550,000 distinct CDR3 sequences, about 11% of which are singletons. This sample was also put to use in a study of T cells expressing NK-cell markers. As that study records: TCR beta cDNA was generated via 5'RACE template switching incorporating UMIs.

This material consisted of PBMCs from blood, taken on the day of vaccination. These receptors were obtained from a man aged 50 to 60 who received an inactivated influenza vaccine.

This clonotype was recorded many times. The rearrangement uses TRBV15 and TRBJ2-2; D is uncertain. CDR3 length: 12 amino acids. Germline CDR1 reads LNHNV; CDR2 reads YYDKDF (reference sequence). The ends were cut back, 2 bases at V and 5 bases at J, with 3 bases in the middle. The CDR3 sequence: CATSRNTGELFF. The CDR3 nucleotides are TGTGCCACCAGCAGAAATACCGGGGAGCTGTTTTTT.

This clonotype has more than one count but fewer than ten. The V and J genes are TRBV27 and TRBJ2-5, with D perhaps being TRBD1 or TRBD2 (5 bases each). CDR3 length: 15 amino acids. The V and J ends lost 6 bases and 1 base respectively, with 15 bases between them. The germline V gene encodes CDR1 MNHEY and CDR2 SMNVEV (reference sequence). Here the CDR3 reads CASSPLGDTQETQYF. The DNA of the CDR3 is TGTGCCAGCAGCCCCTTGGGGGATACCCAAGAGACCCAGTACTTC.

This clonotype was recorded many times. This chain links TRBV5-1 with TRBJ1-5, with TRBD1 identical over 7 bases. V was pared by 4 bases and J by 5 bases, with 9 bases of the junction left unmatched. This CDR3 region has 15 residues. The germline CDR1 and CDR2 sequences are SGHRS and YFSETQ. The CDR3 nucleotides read TGCGCCAGCAGCCCCGAGGGACAGACATATCAGCCCCAGCATTTT. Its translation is CASSPEGQTYQPQHF.

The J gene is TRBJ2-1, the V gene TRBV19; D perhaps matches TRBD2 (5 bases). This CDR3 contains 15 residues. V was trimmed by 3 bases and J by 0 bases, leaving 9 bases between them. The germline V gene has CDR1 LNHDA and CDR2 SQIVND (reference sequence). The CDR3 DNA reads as TGTGCCAGTAGTATGGGTGGGAGCTCCTACAATGAGCAGTTCTTC. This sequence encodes CASSMGGSSYNEQFF. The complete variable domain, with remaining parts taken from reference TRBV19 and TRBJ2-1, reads DGGITQSPKYLFRKEGQNVTLSCEQNLNHDAMYWYRQDPGQGLRLIYYSQIVNDFQKGDIAEGYSVSREKKESFPLTVTSAQKNPTAFYLCASSMGGSSYNEQFFGPGTRLTVL.

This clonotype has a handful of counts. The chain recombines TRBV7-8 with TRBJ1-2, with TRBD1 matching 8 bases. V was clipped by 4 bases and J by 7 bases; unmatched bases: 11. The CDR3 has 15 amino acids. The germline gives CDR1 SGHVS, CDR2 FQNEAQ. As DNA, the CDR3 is TGTGCCAGCAGCTCTCAGCGGACAGGGATGGGTGGCTACACCTTC. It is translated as CASSSQRTGMGGYTF.

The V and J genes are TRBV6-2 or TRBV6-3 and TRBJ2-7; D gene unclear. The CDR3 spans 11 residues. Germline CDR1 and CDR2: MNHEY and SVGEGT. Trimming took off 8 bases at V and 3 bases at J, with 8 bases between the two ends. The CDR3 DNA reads TGTGCCAGCCCGGACCTCTACGAGCAGTACTTC. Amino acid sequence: CASPDLYEQYF.

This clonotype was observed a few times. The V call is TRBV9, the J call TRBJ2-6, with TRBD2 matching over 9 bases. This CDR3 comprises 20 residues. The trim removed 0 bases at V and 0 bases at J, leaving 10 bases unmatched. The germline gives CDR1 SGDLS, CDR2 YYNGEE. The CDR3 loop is CASSVAPGDSGSSGANVLTF. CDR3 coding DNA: TGTGCCAGCAGCGTAGCCCCAGGGGATAGCGGGAGCTCTGGGGCCAACGTCCTGACTTTC. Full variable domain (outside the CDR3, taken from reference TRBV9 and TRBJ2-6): DSGVTQTPKHLITATGQRVTLRCSPRSGDLSVYWYQQSLDQGLQFLIQYYNGEERAKGNILERFSAQQFPDLHSELNLSSLELGDSALYFCASSVAPGDSGSSGANVLTFGAGSRLTVL.

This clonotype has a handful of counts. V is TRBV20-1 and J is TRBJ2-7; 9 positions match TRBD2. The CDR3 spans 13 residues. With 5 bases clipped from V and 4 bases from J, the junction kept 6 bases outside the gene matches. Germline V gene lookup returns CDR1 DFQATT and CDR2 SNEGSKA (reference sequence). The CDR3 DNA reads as TGCAGTGCTGGGAAGACTAGCGGATACGAGCAGTACTTC. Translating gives CSAGKTSGYEQYF.

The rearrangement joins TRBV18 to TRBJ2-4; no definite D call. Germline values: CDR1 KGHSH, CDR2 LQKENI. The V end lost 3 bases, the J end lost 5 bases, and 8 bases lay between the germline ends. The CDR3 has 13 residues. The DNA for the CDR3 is TGTGCCAGCTCACCGCCTTCGGAAAACATTCAGTACTTC. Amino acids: CASSPPSENIQYF.